This T cell receptor (beta chain) was captured by sequencing in a study of human T cells and chemical hapten exposure. One entry per CDR3 protein results from TCRdb running MiXCR on the RACE reads. Seen here are approximately 69,000 distinct CDR3 sequences, about 9.4% observed once, and the top ten hold around 7.3%. Ten or more counts support this clonotype. CDR3 length equals 15 residues. The germline V gene encodes CDR1 SGHVS and CDR2 FNYEAQ. The ends lost 0 bases at V and 1 base at J; junction bases unmatched: 2. Time point described: patch test 2, 6 weeks after DPC sensitization. Treatment noted: therapeutic diphenylcyclopropenone sensitization with weekly scalp DPC.

This TCR came from a woman between 45 and 65 years old with alopecia areata. Some clones in this sample may be carry-over from other donors' samples. The specimen was whole blood, collected in connection with sensitization to the hapten diphenylcyclopropenone (DPC). The rearrangement uses TRBV7-6 and TRBJ2-5; 7 bases are shared with TRBD2. The CDR3 spells CASSLASSGQETQYF. The CDR3 DNA sequence: TGTGCCAGCAGCTTAGCGTCTAGCGGCCAAGAGACCCAGTACTTC.